Included here is one TCR beta chain sequence, with context. The antigen is not known. The entry originates in a study of cytomegalovirus exposure and HLA in healthy donors. As for the study in general: In a previous analysis, around 120 million unique TCR beta sequences were found from about 190 million T cells. Broader study findings: Among TCR beta chains of equal frequency, HLA-associated ones were more clonally expanded in a later analysis. Per a prior analysis, the majority of TCR beta V segments were productive roughly 87% or roughly 30% of the time.

The germline V and J ends were trimmed by 7 bases and 3 bases, with 18 bases remaining between them. The germline CDR1 and CDR2 sequences are LNHDA and SQIVND (reference sequence). This CDR3 region has 15 residues. Each donor's status was that of a healthy bone marrow donor. With 60 Vbeta and 13 Jbeta primers, the PCR was carried out. The data were produced by immunoSEQ multiplex PCR, yet TCRdb's version contains in-frame clones alone and is incomplete. This repertoire shows around 160,000 clones, over 70% found once; its top ten account for over 1.5%. The source of this sequence is a woman under 30 in good health and CMV-seronegative. The chain recombines TRBV19 with TRBJ1-2; D remains unclear. The specimen was PBMCs. CDR3 DNA sequence: TGTGCCAGTACCCCACCCGAGGGCTTACACTATGGCTACACCTTC. Encoded protein: CASTPPEGLHYGYTF.